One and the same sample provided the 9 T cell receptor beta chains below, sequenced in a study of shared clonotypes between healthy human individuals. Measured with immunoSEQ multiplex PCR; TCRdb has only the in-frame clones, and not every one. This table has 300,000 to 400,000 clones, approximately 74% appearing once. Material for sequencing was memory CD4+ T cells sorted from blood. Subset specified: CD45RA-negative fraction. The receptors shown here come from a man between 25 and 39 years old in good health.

This CDR3 reads CASSSPRGPGANVLTF. CDR3 sequence (DNA): TGTGCCAGCAGCTCCCCTAGGGGGCCTGGGGCCAACGTCCTGACTTTC. V usage is TRBV11-2 and J usage is TRBJ2-6; 7 positions match TRBD1. The V gene's germline CDR1 is SGHAT and CDR2 FQNNGV. The CDR3 contains 16 residues. J gave up 2 bases and V 4 bases, and 5 bases lay outside the gene matches.

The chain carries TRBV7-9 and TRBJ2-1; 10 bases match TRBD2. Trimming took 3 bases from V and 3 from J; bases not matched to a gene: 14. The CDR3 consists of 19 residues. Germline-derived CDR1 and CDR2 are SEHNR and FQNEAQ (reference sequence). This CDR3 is CASSLLPSSSGRYYNEQFF. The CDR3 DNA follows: TGTGCCAGCAGCTTGCTTCCTTCCTCTAGCGGGAGATACTACAATGAGCAGTTCTTC.

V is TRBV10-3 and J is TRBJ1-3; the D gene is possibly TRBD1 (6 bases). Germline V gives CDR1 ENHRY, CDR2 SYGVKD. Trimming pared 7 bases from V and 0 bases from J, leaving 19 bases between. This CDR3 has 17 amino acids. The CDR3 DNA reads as TGTGCCATCACCCTTACCCCCGGACAGTCCTCTGGAAACACCATATATTTT. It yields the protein CAITLTPGQSSGNTIYF.

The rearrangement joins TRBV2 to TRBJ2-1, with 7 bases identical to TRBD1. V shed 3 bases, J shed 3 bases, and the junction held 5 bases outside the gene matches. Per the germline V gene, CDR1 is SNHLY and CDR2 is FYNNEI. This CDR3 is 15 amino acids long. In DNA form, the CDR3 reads TGTGCCAGCAGTGAGTTATCAGGGGGCTACAATGAGCAGTTCTTC. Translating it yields CASSELSGGYNEQFF.

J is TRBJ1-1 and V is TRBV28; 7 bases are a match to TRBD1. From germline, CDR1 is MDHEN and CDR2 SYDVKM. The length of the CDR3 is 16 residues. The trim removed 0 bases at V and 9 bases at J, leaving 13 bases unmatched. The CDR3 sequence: CASSLWATGNLRKAFF. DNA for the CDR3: TGTGCCAGCAGTTTATGGGCGACAGGGAACCTTCGTAAAGCTTTCTTT.

The CDR3 sequence is CASSWARETNSPLHF. Here the CDR3 DNA reads TGCGCCAGCAGCTGGGCCAGGGAAACAAATTCACCCCTCCACTTT. The J gene is TRBJ1-6, the V gene TRBV5-1; perhaps TRBD1 as D (5 bases). Trimming took 3 bases from V and 7 from J, leaving 14 bases between them. In germline, CDR1 is SGHRS, CDR2 YFSETQ. CDR3 length: 15 residues. Full variable domain (outside the CDR3, taken from reference TRBV5-1 and TRBJ1-6): KAGVTQTPRYLIKTRGQQVTLSCSPISGHRSVSWYQQTPGQGLQFLFEYFSETQRNKGNFPGRFSGRQFSNSRSEMNVSTLELGDSALYLCASSWARETNSPLHFGNGTRLTVT.

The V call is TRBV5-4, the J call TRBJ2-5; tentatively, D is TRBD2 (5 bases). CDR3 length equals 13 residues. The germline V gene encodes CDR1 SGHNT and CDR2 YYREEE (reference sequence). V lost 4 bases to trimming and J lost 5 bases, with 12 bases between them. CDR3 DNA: TGTGCCAGCAGCGGTCGGGGAGAGGAGACCCAGTACTTC. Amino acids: CASSGRGEETQYF.

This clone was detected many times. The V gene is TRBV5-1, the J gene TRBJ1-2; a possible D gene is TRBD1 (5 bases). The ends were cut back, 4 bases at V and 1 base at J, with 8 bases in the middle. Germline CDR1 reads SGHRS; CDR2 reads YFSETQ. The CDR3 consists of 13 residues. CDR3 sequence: CASSTDSNYGYTF. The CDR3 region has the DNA TGCGCCAGCAGCACCGACAGTAACTATGGCTACACCTTC.

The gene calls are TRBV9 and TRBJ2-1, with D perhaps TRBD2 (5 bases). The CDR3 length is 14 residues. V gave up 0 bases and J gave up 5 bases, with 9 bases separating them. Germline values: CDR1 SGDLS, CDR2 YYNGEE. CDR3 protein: CASSVASGHNEQFF. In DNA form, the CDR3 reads TGTGCCAGCAGCGTAGCAAGCGGCCACAATGAGCAGTTCTTC.